This TCR beta chain came from a study of blood T cell repertoires in COVID-19. TCRdb's copy holds only in-frame clones and misses some; the assay was immunoSEQ multiplex PCR. Here the sample spans around 68,000 clones, approximately 86% being singletons. V was clipped by 6 bases and J by 0 bases, with 16 bases between them. CDR1 is KGHDR, CDR2 SFDVKD, per germline. The CDR3 is 16 amino acids. The clonotype originates from a woman between 50 and 59 years old with acute or convalescent COVID-19. The chain employs TRBV24-1 and TRBJ1-1; TRBD1 is a possible D gene (5 bases). Source material: peripheral blood. As DNA, the CDR3 is TGTGCCACCAGTACCCGTGGGGGGGAGGTGAACACTGAAGCTTTCTTT. It translates to CATSTRGGEVNTEAFF.